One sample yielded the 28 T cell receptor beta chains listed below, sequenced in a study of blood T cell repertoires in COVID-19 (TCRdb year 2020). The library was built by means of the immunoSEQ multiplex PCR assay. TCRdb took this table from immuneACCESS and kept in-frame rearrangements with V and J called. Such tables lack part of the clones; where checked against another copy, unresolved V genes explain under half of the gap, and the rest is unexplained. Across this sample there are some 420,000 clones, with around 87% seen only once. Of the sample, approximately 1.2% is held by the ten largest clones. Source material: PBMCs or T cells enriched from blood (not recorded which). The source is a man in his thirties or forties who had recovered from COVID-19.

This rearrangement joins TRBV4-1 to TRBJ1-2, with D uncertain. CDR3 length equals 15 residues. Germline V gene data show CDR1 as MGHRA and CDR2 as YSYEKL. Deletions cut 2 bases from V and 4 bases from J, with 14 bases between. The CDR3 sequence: CASSQNNRDLYGYTF. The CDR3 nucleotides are TGCGCCAGCAGCCAAAATAACAGAGACCTCTATGGCTACACCTTC.

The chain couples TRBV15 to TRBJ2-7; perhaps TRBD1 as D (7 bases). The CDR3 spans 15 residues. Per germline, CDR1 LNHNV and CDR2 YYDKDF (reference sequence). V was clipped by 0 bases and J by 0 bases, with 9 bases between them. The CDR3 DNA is TGTGCCACCAGCAGAGATCAGGGGGGCTCCTACGAGCAGTACTTC. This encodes CATSRDQGGSYEQYF.

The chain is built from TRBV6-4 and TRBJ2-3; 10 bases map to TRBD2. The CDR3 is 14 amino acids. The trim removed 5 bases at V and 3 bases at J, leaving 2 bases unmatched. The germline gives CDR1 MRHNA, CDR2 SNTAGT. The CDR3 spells CASSLAGETDTQYF. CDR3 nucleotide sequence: TGTGCCAGCAGTCTAGCGGGAGAAACAGATACGCAGTATTTT.

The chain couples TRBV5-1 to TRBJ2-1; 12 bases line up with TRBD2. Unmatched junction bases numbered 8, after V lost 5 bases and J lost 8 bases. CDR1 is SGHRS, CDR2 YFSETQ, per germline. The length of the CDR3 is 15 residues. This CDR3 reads CASSRTSGVPHEQFF. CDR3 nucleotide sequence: TGCGCCAGCAGTCGGACTAGCGGGGTTCCCCATGAGCAGTTCTTC.

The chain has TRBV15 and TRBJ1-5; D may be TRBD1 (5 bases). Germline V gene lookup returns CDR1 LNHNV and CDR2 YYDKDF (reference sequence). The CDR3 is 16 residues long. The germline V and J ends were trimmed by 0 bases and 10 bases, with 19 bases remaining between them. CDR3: CATSRDLNLQGEPQHF. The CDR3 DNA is TGTGCCACCAGCAGAGATCTGAATTTGCAGGGCGAACCCCAGCATTTT.

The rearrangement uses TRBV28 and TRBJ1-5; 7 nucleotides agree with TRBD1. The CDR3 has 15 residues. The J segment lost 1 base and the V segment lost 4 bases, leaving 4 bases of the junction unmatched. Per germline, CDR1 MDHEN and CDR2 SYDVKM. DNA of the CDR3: TGTGCCAGCAGTTCCGGGGACAGCAGCAATCAGCCCCAGCATTTT. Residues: CASSSGDSSNQPQHF.

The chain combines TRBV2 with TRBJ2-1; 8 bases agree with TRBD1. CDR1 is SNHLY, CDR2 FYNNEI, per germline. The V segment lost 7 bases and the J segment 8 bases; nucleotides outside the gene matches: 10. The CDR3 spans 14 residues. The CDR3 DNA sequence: TGTGCCAGCACCCTCGGACAGGGTGGTTATGAGCAGTTCTTC. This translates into CASTLGQGGYEQFF.

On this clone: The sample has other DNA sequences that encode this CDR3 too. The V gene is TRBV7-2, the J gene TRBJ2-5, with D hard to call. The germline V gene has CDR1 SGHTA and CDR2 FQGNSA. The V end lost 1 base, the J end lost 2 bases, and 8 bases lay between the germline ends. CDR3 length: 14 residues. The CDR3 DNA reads TGTGCCAGCAGCTTAGGTGCGGCACAAGAGACCCAGTACTTC. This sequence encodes CASSLGAAQETQYF. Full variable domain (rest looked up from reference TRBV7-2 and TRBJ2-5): GAGVSQSPSNKVTEKGKDVELRCDPISGHTALYWYRQSLGQGLEFLIYFQGNSAPDKSGLPSDRFSAERTGGSVSTLTIQRTQQEDSAVYLCASSLGAAQETQYFGPGTRLLVL.

CDR3 in DNA: TGTGCCACCAGTCCTACTAGCGGGAGGGAAGGTGAGCAGTTCTTC. It yields the protein CATSPTSGREGEQFF. The V and J genes are TRBV24-1 and TRBJ2-1; 13 bases align to TRBD2. V lost 6 bases, J lost 9 bases, and 7 bases stayed unmatched. The V gene's germline CDR1 is KGHDR and CDR2 SFDVKD. The CDR3 sequence is 15 residues long.

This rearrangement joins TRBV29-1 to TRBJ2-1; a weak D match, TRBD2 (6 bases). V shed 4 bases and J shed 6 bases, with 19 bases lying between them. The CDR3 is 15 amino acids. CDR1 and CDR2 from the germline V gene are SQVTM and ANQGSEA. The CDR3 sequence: CSVVWGGGPGNEQFF. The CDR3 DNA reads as TGCAGCGTTGTCTGGGGTGGAGGGCCGGGCAATGAGCAGTTCTTC.

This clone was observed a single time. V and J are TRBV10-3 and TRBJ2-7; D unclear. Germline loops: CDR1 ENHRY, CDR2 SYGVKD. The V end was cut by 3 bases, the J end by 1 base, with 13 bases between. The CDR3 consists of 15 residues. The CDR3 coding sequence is TGTGCCATCAGTGAATTCGACAAGGCGTCCTACGAGCAGTACTTC. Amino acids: CAISEFDKASYEQYF.

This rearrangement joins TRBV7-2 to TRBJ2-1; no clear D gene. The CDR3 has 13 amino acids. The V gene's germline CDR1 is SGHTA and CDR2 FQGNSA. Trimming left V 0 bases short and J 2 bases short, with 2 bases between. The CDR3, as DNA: TGTGCCAGCAGCTTAGCTACCTACAATGAGCAGTTCTTC. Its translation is CASSLATYNEQFF.

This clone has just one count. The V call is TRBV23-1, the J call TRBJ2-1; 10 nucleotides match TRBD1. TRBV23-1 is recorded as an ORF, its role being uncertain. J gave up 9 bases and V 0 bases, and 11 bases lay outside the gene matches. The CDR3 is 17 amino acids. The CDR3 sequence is CASSQSRTGGVWTEQFF. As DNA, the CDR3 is TGCGCCAGCAGTCAATCCAGGACAGGGGGTGTCTGGACTGAGCAGTTCTTC.

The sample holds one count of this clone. DNA for the CDR3: TGCGCCAGCAGCTTGGGATGGGGGGACGCGAACACTGAAGCTTTCTTT. It specifies CASSLGWGDANTEAFF. The chain links TRBV5-1 to TRBJ1-1, with TRBD1 as a possible D gene (5 bases). Germline V gene sequence: CDR1 SGHRS, CDR2 YFSETQ. The CDR3 is 16 residues long. V was cut by 0 bases and J by 1 base, with 13 bases left in between.

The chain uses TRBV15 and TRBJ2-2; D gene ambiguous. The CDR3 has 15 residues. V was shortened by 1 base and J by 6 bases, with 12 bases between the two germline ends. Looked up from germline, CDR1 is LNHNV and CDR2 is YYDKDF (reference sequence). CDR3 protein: CATSRVELDSGELFF. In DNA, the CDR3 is TGTGCCACCAGCAGAGTGGAATTAGACTCCGGGGAGCTGTTTTTT.

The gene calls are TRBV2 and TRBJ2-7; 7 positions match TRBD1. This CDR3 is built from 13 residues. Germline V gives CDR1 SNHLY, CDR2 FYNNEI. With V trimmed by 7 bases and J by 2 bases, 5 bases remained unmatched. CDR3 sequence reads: CASTGQLTYEQYF. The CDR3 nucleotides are TGTGCCAGCACGGGACAGCTCACCTACGAGCAGTACTTC.

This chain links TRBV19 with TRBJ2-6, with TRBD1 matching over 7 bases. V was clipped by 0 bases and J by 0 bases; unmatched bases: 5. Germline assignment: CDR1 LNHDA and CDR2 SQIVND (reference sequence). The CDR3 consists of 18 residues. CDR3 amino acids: CASSIDWTGLSGANVLTF. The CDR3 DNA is TGTGCCAGTAGTATAGATTGGACAGGACTCTCTGGGGCCAACGTCCTGACTTTC.

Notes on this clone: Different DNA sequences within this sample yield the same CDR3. In nucleotides, the CDR3 is TGTGCCAGCAGTTTTGGCGGGAGCGTTTACGAGCAGTACTTC. Encoded protein: CASSFGGSVYEQYF. The chain joins TRBV28 to TRBJ2-7, with 7 bases aligning to TRBD2. The CDR3 consists of 14 residues. The germline V gene has CDR1 MDHEN and CDR2 SYDVKM. V gave up 3 bases and J gave up 4 bases; unmatched junction bases: 6.

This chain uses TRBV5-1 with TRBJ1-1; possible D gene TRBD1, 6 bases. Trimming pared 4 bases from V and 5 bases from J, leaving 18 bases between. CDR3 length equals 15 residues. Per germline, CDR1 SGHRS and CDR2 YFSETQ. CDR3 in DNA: TGCGCCAGCAGCGGGGTACAGGGTGACCTAACTGAAGCTTTCTTT. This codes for CASSGVQGDLTEAFF.

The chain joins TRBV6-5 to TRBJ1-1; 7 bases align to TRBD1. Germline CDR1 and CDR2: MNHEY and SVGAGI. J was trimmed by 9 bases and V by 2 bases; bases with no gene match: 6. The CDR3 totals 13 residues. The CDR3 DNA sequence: TGTGCCAGCAGTTACGGGACAGCCGGTCAAGCTTTCTTT. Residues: CASSYGTAGQAFF.

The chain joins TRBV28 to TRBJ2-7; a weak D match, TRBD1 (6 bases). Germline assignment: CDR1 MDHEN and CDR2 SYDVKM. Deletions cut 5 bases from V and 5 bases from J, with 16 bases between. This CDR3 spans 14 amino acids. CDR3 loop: CASSSARGTNEQYF. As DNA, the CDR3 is TGTGCCAGCAGTAGCGCCAGGGGAACCAACGAGCAGTACTTC.

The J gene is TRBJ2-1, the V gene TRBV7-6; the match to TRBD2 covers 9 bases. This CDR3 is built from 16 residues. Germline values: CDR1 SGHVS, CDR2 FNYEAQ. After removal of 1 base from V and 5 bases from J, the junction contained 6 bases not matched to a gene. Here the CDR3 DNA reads TGTGCCAGCAGCTTAGACAGGACTAGCGTTGACAATGAGCAGTTCTTC. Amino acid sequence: CASSLDRTSVDNEQFF.

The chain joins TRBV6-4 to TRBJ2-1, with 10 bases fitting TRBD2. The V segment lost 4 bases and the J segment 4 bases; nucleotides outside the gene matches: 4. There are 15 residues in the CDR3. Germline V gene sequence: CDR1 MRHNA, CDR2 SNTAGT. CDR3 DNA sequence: TGTGCCAGCAGTGTAAGAGCGGGAGGGTACAATGAGCAGTTCTTC. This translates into CASSVRAGGYNEQFF.

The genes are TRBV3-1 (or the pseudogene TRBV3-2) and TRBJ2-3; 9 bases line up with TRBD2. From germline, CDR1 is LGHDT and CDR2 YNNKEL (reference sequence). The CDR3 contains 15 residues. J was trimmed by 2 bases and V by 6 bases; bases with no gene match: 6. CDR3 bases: TGTGCCAGCAGTCCGACTAGCGGCCTCACAGATACGCAGTATTTT. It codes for CASSPTSGLTDTQYF.

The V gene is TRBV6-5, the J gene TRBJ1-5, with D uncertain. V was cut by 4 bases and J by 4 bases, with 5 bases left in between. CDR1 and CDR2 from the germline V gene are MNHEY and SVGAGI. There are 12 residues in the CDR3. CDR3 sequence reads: CASSLLNQPQHF. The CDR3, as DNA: TGTGCCAGCAGTTTACTAAATCAGCCCCAGCATTTT.

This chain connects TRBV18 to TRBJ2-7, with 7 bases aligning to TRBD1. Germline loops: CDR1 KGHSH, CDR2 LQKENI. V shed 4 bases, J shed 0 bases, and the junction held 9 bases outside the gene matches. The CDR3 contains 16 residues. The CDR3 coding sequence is TGTGCCAGCTCACGCGCCGGGACAGTCTTCTCCTACGAGCAGTACTTC. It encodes CASSRAGTVFSYEQYF.

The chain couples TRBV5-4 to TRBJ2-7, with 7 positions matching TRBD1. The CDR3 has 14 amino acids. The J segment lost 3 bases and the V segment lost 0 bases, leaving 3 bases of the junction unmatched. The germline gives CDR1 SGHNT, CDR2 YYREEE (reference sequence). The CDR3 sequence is CASSLEQGSYEQYF. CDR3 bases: TGTGCCAGCAGCTTGGAACAGGGGAGCTACGAGCAGTACTTC.

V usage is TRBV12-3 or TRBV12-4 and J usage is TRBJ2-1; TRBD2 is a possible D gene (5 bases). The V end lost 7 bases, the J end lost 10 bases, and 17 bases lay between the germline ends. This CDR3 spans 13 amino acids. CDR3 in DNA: TGTGCCAGCAACACCCAACCAACGGGGGAGCAGTTCTTC. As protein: CASNTQPTGEQFF.